Following are 29 T cell receptor beta chains from one sample sequenced in a study of CD8+ T cells in alopecia areata. TCR sequencing used cDNA made by reverse transcription of extracted RNA. The repertoire was sequenced with immunoSEQ multiplex PCR; TCRdb's copy has only in-frame clones and lacks some. Of around 270,000 clones listed, roughly 60% are singletons. Treatment in this sample: oral pan-JAK inhibitor, 5-10 mg twice daily. The starting material was CD4+ T cells sorted from blood, obtained at week 24, from a patient treated with tofacitinib. These receptors all come from a human donor with alopecia areata.

This sequence joins TRBV30 and TRBJ2-3; 8 bases are a match to TRBD1. Germline-derived CDR1 and CDR2 are GTSNPN and SVGIG (reference sequence). Losses at the gene ends were 8 bases for V and 2 bases for J; bases not matched to a gene: 6. This CDR3 contains 13 residues. For the CDR3, the DNA is TGTGCCCGCTCGACAGGGGTCACAGATACGCAGTATTTT. It translates to CARSTGVTDTQYF.

The count of this clone is one. The chain carries TRBV29-1 and TRBJ2-3; perhaps TRBD2 as D (6 bases). The CDR3 sequence is 16 residues long. The V gene's germline CDR1 is SQVTM and CDR2 ANQGSEA. Trimming removed 1 base at V and 0 bases at J, with 14 bases between. CDR3 DNA sequence: TGCAGCGTTGAAGGGGCTAGCGCAATCAGCACAGATACGCAGTATTTT. It is translated as CSVEGASAISTDTQYF.

The V call is TRBV10-3, the J call TRBJ1-2, with D uncertain. The germline V gene has CDR1 ENHRY and CDR2 SYGVKD. V was cut by 6 bases and J by 5 bases, with 22 bases left in between. The CDR3 extends over 16 amino acids. CDR3 DNA: TGTGCCATCAGAACTACCCGGGCCCTAGTCTCTTATGGCTACACCTTC. It yields the protein CAIRTTRALVSYGYTF.

The chain is built from TRBV5-6 and TRBJ2-7; no firm D call. Trimming shortened V by 0 bases and J by 3 bases, and 19 bases separated the two germline ends. The CDR3 length is 17 residues. CDR1 and CDR2 from the germline V gene are SGHDT and YYEEEE. The CDR3 DNA is TGTGCCAGCAGCTTGGCTCGGACGGCTATTTTCCGCTACGAGCAGTACTTC. Translation gives CASSLARTAIFRYEQYF.

This clone was seen once. The gene calls are TRBV4-1 and TRBJ2-1; the D is unclear. CDR3 size: 13 residues. The V end lost 2 bases, the J end lost 8 bases, and 10 bases lay between the germline ends. Germline CDR1 MGHRA, CDR2 YSYEKL. CDR3 loop: CASSQPDGHEQFF. CDR3 nucleotides: TGCGCCAGCAGCCAACCGGACGGCCATGAGCAGTTCTTC.

V and J are TRBV7-9 and TRBJ1-1, with unresolved D. Germline loops: CDR1 SEHNR, CDR2 FQNEAQ (reference sequence). The CDR3 totals 13 residues. V was pared by 3 bases and J by 4 bases, with 9 bases between. The DNA of the CDR3 is TGTGCCAGCAGCTTGCAAGGGAGCACTGAAGCTTTCTTT. This translates into CASSLQGSTEAFF.

The chain is built from TRBV19 and TRBJ1-5; 8 nucleotides agree with TRBD1. CDR3 length: 14 residues. Unmatched junction bases numbered 4, after V lost 7 bases and J lost 2 bases. Germline V gene data show CDR1 as LNHDA and CDR2 as SQIVND (reference sequence). DNA of the CDR3: TGTGCCAGTACCGTGACAGGGGGCAATCAGCCCCAGCATTTT. It translates to CASTVTGGNQPQHF.

V usage is TRBV7-9 and J usage is TRBJ2-1; either TRBD1 or TRBD2 may supply D (5 bases each). Germline CDR1 and CDR2: SEHNR and FQNEAQ (reference sequence). This CDR3 contains 14 residues. Trimming pared 5 bases from V and 8 bases from J, leaving 16 bases between. In DNA, the CDR3 is TGTGCCAGCAGCGCCTCTCGGGACCACGATGAGCAGTTCTTC. Translated: CASSASRDHDEQFF.

The chain combines TRBV30 with TRBJ2-3; TRBD1 might be the D (6 bases). The CDR3 runs to 16 residues. CDR1 is GTSNPN and CDR2 is SVGIG in the germline V gene (reference sequence). Deletions cut 4 bases from V and 4 bases from J, with 21 bases between. As DNA, the CDR3 is TGTGCCTGGACTCCAGGGGTTTTAGGGCAAGCAGATACGCAGTATTTT. This gives the protein CAWTPGVLGQADTQYF.

This clone turned up a few times. The V and J genes are TRBV18 and TRBJ1-3, with no clear D. CDR1 is KGHSH, CDR2 LQKENI, per germline. The CDR3 is made up of 13 amino acids. V was shortened by 8 bases and J by 11 bases, with 19 bases between the two germline ends. The CDR3 loop is CASTQWISDPIYF. The CDR3 coding sequence is TGTGCCAGCACCCAGTGGATCTCCGACCCCATATATTTT.

This sequence joins TRBV14 and TRBJ1-1; D may be TRBD1 (5 bases). This CDR3 has 15 residues. Trimming shortened V by 1 base and J by 3 bases, and 12 bases separated the two germline ends. Germline loops: CDR1 SGHDN, CDR2 FVKESK. Here the CDR3 reads CASSQAPGPYTEAFF. CDR3 bases: TGTGCCAGCAGCCAAGCTCCGGGACCCTACACTGAAGCTTTCTTT.

This chain joins TRBV15 and TRBJ1-1; 7 bases fit TRBD1. The CDR3 is 13 residues long. V was pared by 3 bases and J by 4 bases, with 2 bases of the junction left unmatched. Germline CDR1 reads LNHNV; CDR2 reads YYDKDF (reference sequence). CDR3 coding DNA: TGTGCCACCAGCAGCCAGGGGGGCACTGAAGCTTTCTTT. Its protein product is CATSSQGGTEAFF.

This chain connects TRBV7-9 to TRBJ1-1; D remains ambiguous. This CDR3 comprises 16 residues. The germline gives CDR1 SEHNR, CDR2 FQNEAQ (reference sequence). Deletions cut 5 bases from V and 4 bases from J, with 20 bases between. The CDR3 region has the DNA TGTGCCAGCAGCGATCCGCGGAGGGAATTGGGCACTGAAGCTTTCTTT. Amino acids: CASSDPRRELGTEAFF.

A few counts support this clone. The chain recombines TRBV2 with TRBJ1-2; 7 bases are shared with TRBD1. Unmatched junction bases numbered 5, after V lost 0 bases and J lost 4 bases. Germline CDR1 reads SNHLY; CDR2 reads FYNNEI. The CDR3 has 15 residues. CDR3 residues: CASSEAQGGGYGYTF. The CDR3 region has the DNA TGTGCCAGCAGTGAAGCCCAGGGGGGAGGCTATGGCTACACCTTC.

This clone has a single count. The gene calls are TRBV7-9 and TRBJ2-7; TRBD1 matches 10 bases. Germline CDR1 reads SEHNR; CDR2 reads FQNEAQ (reference sequence). The CDR3 totals 14 residues. V was pared by 4 bases and J by 2 bases, with 2 bases of the junction left unmatched. The CDR3 sequence is CASSSGTGAYEQYF. The CDR3, as DNA: TGTGCCAGCAGCTCTGGGACAGGGGCCTACGAGCAGTACTTC.

On this clone itself: An end of the junction differs from the germline gene, which may be a read error. The chain has TRBV29-1 and TRBJ1-2; D call uncertain. Per the germline V gene, CDR1 is SQVTM and CDR2 is ANQGSEA. The CDR3 has 12 residues. Here the CDR3 reads CSAEIGVGGYTF. For the CDR3, the DNA is TGCAGCGCTGAAATAGGAGTAGGGGGCTACACCTTC.

This rearrangement joins TRBV5-1 to TRBJ1-2; TRBD1 might be the D (5 bases). The germline V gene encodes CDR1 SGHRS and CDR2 YFSETQ. The CDR3 extends over 15 amino acids. V was cut by 0 bases and J by 8 bases, with 17 bases left in between. The CDR3 is CASSLVTAPPGGYTF. In DNA form, the CDR3 reads TGCGCCAGCAGCTTGGTGACAGCACCTCCGGGGGGCTACACCTTC. The full variable domain, its missing parts supplied by reference TRBV5-1 and TRBJ1-2, is KAGVTQTPRYLIKTRGQQVTLSCSPISGHRSVSWYQQTPGQGLQFLFEYFSETQRNKGNFPGRFSGRQFSNSRSEMNVSTLELGDSALYLCASSLVTAPPGGYTFGSGTRLTVV.

The CDR3: CASSRDATTDTQYF. DNA of the CDR3: TGTGCCAGCAGCCGGGACGCCACCACAGATACGCAGTATTTT. V gene TRBV7-8 combines with J gene TRBJ2-3, with D possibly being TRBD1 or TRBD2 (5 bases each). Germline loops: CDR1 SGHVS, CDR2 FQNEAQ. CDR3 length: 14 residues. V was trimmed by 5 bases and J by 2 bases, leaving 11 bases between them.

The chain carries TRBV30 and TRBJ1-4, with TRBD1 identical over 8 bases. V shed 3 bases, J shed 8 bases, and the junction held 17 bases outside the gene matches. The germline gives CDR1 GTSNPN, CDR2 SVGIG (reference sequence). CDR3 size: 17 residues. Written as DNA, the CDR3 is TGTGCCTGGAGCGCGTTGGACAGGGTAGAAGTTCAGGAAAAACTGTTTTTT. The encoded protein is CAWSALDRVEVQEKLFF. The variable domain in full, completed from reference TRBV30 and TRBJ1-4, reads SQTIHQWPATLVQPVGSPLSLECTVEGTSNPNLYWYRQAAGRGLQLLFYSVGIGQISSEVPQNLSASRPQDRQFILSSKKLLLSDSGFYLCAWSALDRVEVQEKLFFGSGTQLSVL.

The chain combines TRBV29-1 with TRBJ1-1; weak D call: TRBD1 (6 bases). V was cut by 7 bases and J by 0 bases, with 18 bases left in between. The CDR3 runs 15 residues. Germline CDR1 reads SQVTM; CDR2 reads ANQGSEA. CDR3 loop: CSAATPTGVNTEAFF. The CDR3 DNA reads TGCAGCGCCGCGACTCCGACAGGAGTGAACACTGAAGCTTTCTTT. Combining the CDR3 with reference TRBV29-1 and TRBJ1-1 gives the whole variable domain SAVISQKPSRDICQRGTSLTIQCQVDSQVTMMFWYRQQPGQSLTLIATANQGSEATYESGFVIDKFPISRPNLTFSTLTVSNMSPEDSSIYLCSAATPTGVNTEAFFGQGTRLTVV.

This sequence joins TRBV7-2 and TRBJ2-5, with 7 positions matching TRBD2. Germline assignment: CDR1 SGHTA and CDR2 FQGNSA. Germline trimming cut 5 bases from V and 2 bases from J; bases unmatched to any gene: 8. The CDR3 length is 15 residues. As DNA, the CDR3 is TGTGCCAGCAGCCCTCCGGGCGGGGGTCAAGAGACCCAGTACTTC. As protein: CASSPPGGGQETQYF.

The rearrangement links TRBV30 to TRBJ2-3, with unresolved D. CDR1 and CDR2 from the germline V gene are GTSNPN and SVGIG (reference sequence). The CDR3 extends over 14 amino acids. The V and J ends lost 3 bases and 2 bases respectively, with 12 bases between them. The CDR3 region has the DNA TGTGCCTGGAGCGGTACGGCGACCACAGATACGCAGTATTTT. Translating gives CAWSGTATTDTQYF. Full variable domain (missing parts from reference TRBV30 and TRBJ2-3): SQTIHQWPATLVQPVGSPLSLECTVEGTSNPNLYWYRQAAGRGLQLLFYSVGIGQISSEVPQNLSASRPQDRQFILSSKKLLLSDSGFYLCAWSGTATTDTQYFGPGTRLTVL.

The genes are TRBV2 and TRBJ1-2; D is possibly TRBD1 (5 bases). The germline V gene encodes CDR1 SNHLY and CDR2 FYNNEI. V was clipped by 7 bases and J by 4 bases, with 10 bases between them. This CDR3 is 12 amino acids long. This CDR3 reads CASIRDSYGYTF. The CDR3 DNA follows: TGTGCCAGCATCCGGGACTCCTATGGCTACACCTTC.

The chain uses TRBV7-8 and TRBJ1-4; 9 nucleotides agree with TRBD1. V dropped 5 bases and J dropped 7; count of bases not matched to a gene: 8. This CDR3 region has 15 residues. CDR1 and CDR2 from the germline V gene are SGHVS and FQNEAQ. CDR3: CASSIEGTGTEKLFF. The DNA of the CDR3 is TGTGCCAGCAGCATTGAGGGGACAGGGACTGAAAAACTGTTTTTT.

The V and J genes are TRBV29-1 and TRBJ2-1; perhaps TRBD1 as D (8 bases). The V and J ends lost 5 bases and 4 bases respectively, with 12 bases between them. In germline, CDR1 is SQVTM, CDR2 ANQGSEA. The CDR3 runs 13 residues. The CDR3 loop reads CSVQQGGYNEQFF. In nucleotides, the CDR3 is TGCAGCGTTCAACAGGGGGGGTACAATGAGCAGTTCTTC.

V gene TRBV5-4 combines with J gene TRBJ2-2, with D unclear. V lost 1 base and J lost 7, with 8 bases in between. Germline V CDR1 and CDR2: SGHNT, YYREEE (reference sequence). This CDR3 contains 13 residues. The chain's CDR3 is CASSLSGIGELFF. In nucleotides, the CDR3 is TGTGCCAGCAGCTTGTCTGGGATCGGGGAGCTGTTTTTT.

This chain's CDR3 is CASSGTSGVTYNEQFF. The CDR3 nucleotides read TGTGCCAGCAGTGGGACTAGCGGGGTCACCTACAATGAGCAGTTCTTC. The V gene is TRBV27, the J gene TRBJ2-1, with 13 bases that match TRBD2. V dropped 5 bases and J dropped 2; count of bases not matched to a gene: 3. The length of the CDR3 is 16 residues. Germline V gene data show CDR1 as MNHEY and CDR2 as SMNVEV (reference sequence).

The J gene is TRBJ2-1, the V gene TRBV2; TRBD2 is a possible D gene (5 bases). The V end was cut by 3 bases, the J end by 6 bases, with 15 bases between. The CDR3 is 15 residues long. Looked up from germline, CDR1 is SNHLY and CDR2 is FYNNEI. The CDR3, as DNA: TGTGCCAGCAGTGATTCGATGCGGGTCGGCAATGAGCAGTTCTTC. Protein: CASSDSMRVGNEQFF.

The chain is built from TRBV6-1 and TRBJ2-2, with a tentative D call TRBD1 (6 bases). CDR3 size: 13 residues. The V and J ends lost 8 bases and 7 bases respectively, with 14 bases between them. Germline V gene data show CDR1 as MNHNS and CDR2 as SASEGT. DNA for the CDR3: TGTGCCAGCTCTTTACAGGGTGGCGGGGAGCTGTTTTTT. Translation: CASSLQGGGELFF.